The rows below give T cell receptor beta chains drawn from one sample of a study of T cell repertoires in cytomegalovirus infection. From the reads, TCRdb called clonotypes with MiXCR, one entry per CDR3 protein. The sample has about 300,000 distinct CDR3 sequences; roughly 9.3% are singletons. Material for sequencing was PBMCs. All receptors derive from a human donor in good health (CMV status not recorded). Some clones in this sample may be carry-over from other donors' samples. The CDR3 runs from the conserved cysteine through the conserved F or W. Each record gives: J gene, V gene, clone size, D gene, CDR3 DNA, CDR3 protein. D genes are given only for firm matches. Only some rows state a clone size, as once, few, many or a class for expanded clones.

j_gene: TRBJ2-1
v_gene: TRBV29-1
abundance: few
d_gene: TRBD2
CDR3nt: TGCAGCCTAGGCGGGAGCTCCTACAATGAGCAGTTCTTC
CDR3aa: CSLGGSSYNEQFF

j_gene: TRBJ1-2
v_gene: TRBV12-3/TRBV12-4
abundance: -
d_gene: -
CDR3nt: TGTGCCAGCAGTTCCCTAGGCCAGGGGCTGGGATATGGCTACACCTTC
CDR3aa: CASSSLGQGLGYGYTF

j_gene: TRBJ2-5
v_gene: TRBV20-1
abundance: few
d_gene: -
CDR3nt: TGCAGTGCCCCAGAGGGGGGGACCCAGTACTTC
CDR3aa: CSAPEGGTQYF

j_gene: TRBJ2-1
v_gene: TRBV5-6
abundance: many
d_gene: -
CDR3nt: TGTGCCAGCAGCTCGGGACCCGGACCCTGGGATGAGCAGTTCTTC
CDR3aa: CASSSGPGPWDEQFF

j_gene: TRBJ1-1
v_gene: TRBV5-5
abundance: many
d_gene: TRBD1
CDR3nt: TGTGCCAGCAGCACCGGGACAGGTTCGGGAACTGAAGCTTTCTTT
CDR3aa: CASSTGTGSGTEAFF

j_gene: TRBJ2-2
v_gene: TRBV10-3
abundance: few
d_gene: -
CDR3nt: TGTGCCATCAGGTCCGGGGAGAGGCTGTTTTTT
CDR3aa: CAIRSGERLFF

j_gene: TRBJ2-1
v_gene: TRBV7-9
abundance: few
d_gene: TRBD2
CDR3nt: TGTGCCAGCAGGTTGACTAGCGGGGGGGCAAATGAGCAGTTCTTC
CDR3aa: CASRLTSGGANEQFF

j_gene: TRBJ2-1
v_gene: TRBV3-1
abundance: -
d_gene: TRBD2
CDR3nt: TGTGCCAGCAGCCAAGATGGCCTAGCGGCATACAATGAGCAGTTCTTC
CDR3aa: CASSQDGLAAYNEQFF

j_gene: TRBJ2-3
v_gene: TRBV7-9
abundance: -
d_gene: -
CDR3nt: TGTGCCAGCAGCTTGACAGCAGAGAGCACAGATACGCAGTATTTT
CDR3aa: CASSLTAESTDTQYF

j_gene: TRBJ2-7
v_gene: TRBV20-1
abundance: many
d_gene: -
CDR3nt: TGCAGTGCCCCTGGTCCCGCCCGGGGAAGGTACGAGCAGTACTTC
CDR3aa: CSAPGPARGRYEQYF

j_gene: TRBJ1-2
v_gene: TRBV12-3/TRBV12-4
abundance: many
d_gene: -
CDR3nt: TGTGCCAGCAGTACCCGGGACGACTCAACCTATGGCTACACCTTC
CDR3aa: CASSTRDDSTYGYTF

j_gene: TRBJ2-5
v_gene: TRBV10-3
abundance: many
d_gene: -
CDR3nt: TGTGCCATCAGTGAGGGGGGAGAGACCCAGTACTTC
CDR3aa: CAISEGGETQYF

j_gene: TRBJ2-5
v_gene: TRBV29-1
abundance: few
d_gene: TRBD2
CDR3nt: TGCAGCGTAGGGACTAGCGAAGAGACCCAGTACTTC
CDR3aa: CSVGTSEETQYF

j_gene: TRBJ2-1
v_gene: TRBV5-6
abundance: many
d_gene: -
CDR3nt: TGTGCCAGCACCGTCCGGGGGCCGACCAATGAGCAGTTCTTC
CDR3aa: CASTVRGPTNEQFF

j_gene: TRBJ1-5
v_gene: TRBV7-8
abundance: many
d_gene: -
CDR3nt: TGTGCCAGCAGCGCAGGACCGTCGCGGCCCCAGCATTTT
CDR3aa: CASSAGPSRPQHF

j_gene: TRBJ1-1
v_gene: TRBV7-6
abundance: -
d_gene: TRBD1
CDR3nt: TGTGTCACCCAAATAACAGGGGGCGAGGGGATCACTGAAGCTTTCTTT
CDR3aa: CVTQITGGEGITEAFF

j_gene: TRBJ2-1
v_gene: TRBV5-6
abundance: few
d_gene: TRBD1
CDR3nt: TGTGCCAGCAGCTGGGGGACAGACAATGAGCAGTTCTTC
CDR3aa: CASSWGTDNEQFF

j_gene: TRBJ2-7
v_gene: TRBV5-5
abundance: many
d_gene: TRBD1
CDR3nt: TGTGCCAGCAGCCTGACAGGGGATCCCTACGAGCAGTACTTC
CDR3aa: CASSLTGDPYEQYF

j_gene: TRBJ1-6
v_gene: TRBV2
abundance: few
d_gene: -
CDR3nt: TGTGCCAGCAGTGTTTCAGGGCGCAATTCACCCCTCCACTTT
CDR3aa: CASSVSGRNSPLHF

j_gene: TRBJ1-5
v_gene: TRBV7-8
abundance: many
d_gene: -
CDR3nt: TGTGCCAGCAGCTTAGTTTTAGGGGAGGAACTTTATAGCAATCAGCCCCAGCATTTT
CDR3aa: CASSLVLGEELYSNQPQHF

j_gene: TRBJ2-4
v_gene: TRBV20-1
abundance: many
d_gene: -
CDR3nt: TGCAGTGCTAGTACCGGGAAGCTAGCCAAAAACATTCAGTACTTC
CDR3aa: CSASTGKLAKNIQYF

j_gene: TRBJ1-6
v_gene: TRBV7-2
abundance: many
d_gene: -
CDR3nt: TGTGCCAGCAGCCCCGGACAACCCTCCTGGGGGACACAAGGGTCACCCCTCCACTTT
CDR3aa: CASSPGQPSWGTQGSPLHF

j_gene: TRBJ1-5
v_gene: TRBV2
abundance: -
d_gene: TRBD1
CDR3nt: TGTGCCAGCAGTTTTGGCGGGACAGGCAATCAGCCCCAGCATTTT
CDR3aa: CASSFGGTGNQPQHF